Listed below are T cell receptor beta chains from one sample, sequenced in a study of blood T cell repertoires in COVID-19. TCRdb's copy holds only in-frame clones and misses some; the assay was immunoSEQ multiplex PCR. The sample holds around 250,000 clones, 70% to 90% seen once. What was sequenced was PBMCs or T cells enriched from blood (not recorded which). The receptors were gathered from a woman between 50 and 59 years old who had recovered from COVID-19. Both conserved end residues are part of each CDR3. D genes are given only for firm matches. Clone size is not always given. Where it is, it says once, few, many or a class for expanded clones.

D: TRBD1; V: TRBV7-9; length: 14; size: NA; J: TRBJ1-5; CDR3: CASSRDRADQPQHF; DNA: TGTGCCAGCAGCCGGGACAGGGCCGATCAGCCCCAGCATTTT
D: NA; V: TRBV2; length: 14; size: NA; J: TRBJ2-7; CDR3: CASSYLRGAYEQYF; DNA: TGTGCCAGCAGTTATCTCAGGGGCGCCTACGAGCAGTACTTC
D: NA; V: TRBV12-3/TRBV12-4; length: 11; size: NA; J: TRBJ2-1; CDR3: CASSKTEEQFF; DNA: TGTGCCAGCAGCAAGACTGAGGAGCAGTTCTTC
D: NA; V: TRBV9; length: 14; size: NA; J: TRBJ2-7; CDR3: CASSVGGIAYEQYF; DNA: TGTGCCAGCAGCGTAGGAGGGATAGCCTACGAGCAGTACTTC
D: TRBD2; V: TRBV11-2; length: 19; size: NA; J: TRBJ2-5; CDR3: CASSLAFQAGGLGQETQYF; DNA: TGTGCCAGCAGCTTAGCCTTTCAAGCGGGAGGGCTAGGTCAAGAGACCCAGTACTTC
D: TRBD2; V: TRBV3-1/TRBV3-2; length: 14; size: NA; J: TRBJ2-1; CDR3: CASSPAAGGYEQFF; DNA: TGTGCCAGCAGCCCCGCAGCGGGAGGTTATGAGCAGTTCTTC
D: TRBD1; V: TRBV6-4; length: 13; size: once; J: TRBJ1-1; CDR3: CASRNQGGTEAFF; DNA: TGTGCCAGCAGGAACCAGGGGGGCACTGAAGCTTTCTTT
D: TRBD1; V: TRBV27; length: 16; size: NA; J: TRBJ1-5; CDR3: CASSFQGASSNQPQHF; DNA: TGTGCCAGCAGTTTCCAGGGGGCGAGCAGCAATCAGCCCCAGCATTTT
D: NA; V: TRBV19; length: 13; size: NA; J: TRBJ1-2; CDR3: CASTYREGYGYTF; DNA: TGTGCCAGTACCTACAGGGAAGGCTATGGCTACACCTTC
D: NA; V: TRBV30; length: 11; size: NA; J: TRBJ1-1; CDR3: CAWSLDTEAFF; DNA: TGTGCCTGGAGCCTTGACACTGAAGCTTTCTTT
D: NA; V: TRBV10-1; length: 11; size: few; J: TRBJ2-7; CDR3: CASSDGYEQYF; DNA: TGCGCCAGCAGTGACGGGTACGAGCAGTACTTC
D: NA; V: TRBV15; length: 15; size: NA; J: TRBJ1-3; CDR3: CATSRDQGSGNTIYF; DNA: TGTGCCACCAGCAGAGATCAGGGTTCTGGAAACACCATATATTTT
D: NA; V: TRBV20-1; length: 11; size: NA; J: TRBJ2-1; CDR3: CSAKAGVEQFF; DNA: TGCAGTGCTAAAGCAGGGGTTGAGCAGTTCTTC
D: NA; V: TRBV7-2; length: 14; size: NA; J: TRBJ1-2; CDR3: CASSLVYRNYGYTF; DNA: TGTGCCAGCAGCTTAGTATACAGGAACTATGGCTACACCTTC
D: TRBD2; V: TRBV15; length: 15; size: NA; J: TRBJ2-2; CDR3: CATTSSGRWAGELFF; DNA: TGTGCCACCACCTCTAGCGGGAGATGGGCCGGGGAGCTGTTTTTT
D: NA; V: TRBV10-3; length: 11; size: few; J: TRBJ1-1; CDR3: CAISVGSEAFF; DNA: TGTGCCATCAGTGTGGGCAGTGAAGCTTTCTTT
D: NA; V: TRBV28; length: 11; size: NA; J: TRBJ2-3; CDR3: CASRSQNTQYF; DNA: TGTGCCAGCAGGTCACAGAATACGCAGTATTTT
D: TRBD1; V: TRBV12-3/TRBV12-4; length: 12; size: NA; J: TRBJ2-4; CDR3: CASGTGGNIQYF; DNA: TGTGCCAGCGGGACAGGAGGAAACATTCAGTACTTC
D: NA; V: TRBV2; length: 12; size: NA; J: TRBJ1-5; CDR3: CASGQGYQPQHF; DNA: TGTGCCAGCGGCCAGGGTTACCAGCCCCAGCATTTT
D: TRBD1; V: TRBV7-2; length: 14; size: NA; J: TRBJ2-3; CDR3: CASSFQGQADTQYF; DNA: TGTGCCAGCAGCTTTCAAGGACAGGCAGATACGCAGTATTTT
D: TRBD1; V: TRBV2; length: 14; size: NA; J: TRBJ1-5; CDR3: CASSTTGGNQPQHF; DNA: TGTGCCAGCAGTACTACAGGGGGCAATCAGCCCCAGCATTTT
D: NA; V: TRBV20-1; length: 11; size: NA; J: TRBJ1-2; CDR3: CSASTSPGYTF; DNA: TGCAGTGCTTCGACAAGTCCAGGCTACACCTTC
D: TRBD2; V: TRBV5-1; length: 14; size: once; J: TRBJ2-3; CDR3: CASSLAASTDTQYF; DNA: TGCGCCAGCAGTCTAGCGGCTAGCACAGATACGCAGTATTTT
D: TRBD2; V: TRBV3-1/TRBV3-2; length: 14; size: NA; J: TRBJ2-2; CDR3: CASSLPGGTGELFF; DNA: TGTGCCAGCAGCCTTCCGGGGGGCACCGGGGAGCTGTTTTTT
D: TRBD1; V: TRBV3-1/TRBV3-2; length: 15; size: NA; J: TRBJ1-2; CDR3: CASSQWGQGWKGYTF; DNA: TGTGCCAGCAGCCAATGGGGACAGGGATGGAAGGGCTACACCTTC
D: NA; V: TRBV28; length: 12; size: NA; J: TRBJ1-2; CDR3: CASREGWSGYTF; DNA: TGTGCCAGCAGGGAGGGATGGAGTGGCTACACCTTC
D: NA; V: TRBV14; length: 16; size: NA; J: TRBJ2-5; CDR3: CASSAGRQSIQETQYF; DNA: TGTGCCAGCAGCGCTGGAAGACAGAGCATCCAAGAGACCCAGTACTTC
D: NA; V: TRBV11-2; length: 17; size: few; J: TRBJ1-3; CDR3: CASSFAGGGDSGNTIYF; DNA: TGTGCCAGCAGCTTCGCGGGAGGCGGCGACTCTGGAAACACCATATATTTT
D: NA; V: TRBV24-1; length: 12; size: NA; J: TRBJ2-3; CDR3: CATSSSTDTQYF; DNA: TGTGCCACCTCTTCTAGCACAGATACGCAGTATTTT
D: NA; V: TRBV7-9; length: 14; size: NA; J: TRBJ1-6; CDR3: CASTRGETGSPLHF; DNA: TGTGCCAGCACCCGTGGGGAGACCGGTTCACCCCTCCACTTT
D: TRBD1; V: TRBV29-1; length: 13; size: NA; J: TRBJ1-1; CDR3: CSATDRANTEAFF; DNA: TGCAGCGCCACGGACAGGGCGAACACTGAAGCTTTCTTT
D: TRBD2; V: TRBV5-1; length: 17; size: NA; J: TRBJ2-1; CDR3: CASSLSAGTSGKGEQFF; DNA: TGCGCCAGCAGCTTGAGTGCCGGGACTAGCGGGAAGGGGGAGCAGTTCTTC
D: TRBD2; V: TRBV2; length: 20; size: NA; J: TRBJ2-1; CDR3: CASSDTGTSGPGGSYNEQFF; DNA: TGTGCCAGCAGTGATACCGGGACTAGCGGTCCCGGTGGGTCCTACAATGAGCAGTTCTTC
D: TRBD1; V: TRBV6-5; length: 15; size: NA; J: TRBJ1-6; CDR3: CASSVDRGVNSPLHF; DNA: TGTGCCAGCAGCGTTGACAGGGGGGTTAATTCACCCCTCCACTTT
D: NA; V: TRBV3-1/TRBV3-2; length: 16; size: NA; J: TRBJ1-6; CDR3: CASSPGLDPNRWPLHF; DNA: TGTGCCAGCAGTCCGGGACTGGATCCCAATCGGTGGCCCCTCCACTTT
D: TRBD1; V: TRBV2; length: 17; size: NA; J: TRBJ1-6; CDR3: CASKAGQGAHYNSPLHF; DNA: TGTGCCAGCAAGGCGGGACAGGGGGCTCACTATAATTCACCCCTCCACTTT
D: NA; V: TRBV30; length: 13; size: many; J: TRBJ2-1; CDR3: CAWSSSGRAEQFF; DNA: TGTGCCTGGAGCTCATCCGGGCGGGCAGAGCAGTTCTTC
D: NA; V: TRBV9; length: 15; size: few; J: TRBJ2-2; CDR3: CASSVDRAGAGELFF; DNA: TGTGCCAGCAGCGTAGACAGGGCGGGAGCCGGGGAGCTGTTTTTT
D: NA; V: TRBV12-5; length: 12; size: once; J: TRBJ1-1; CDR3: CASGLGGTEAFF; DNA: TGTGCTAGTGGTTTGGGCGGAACTGAAGCTTTCTTT
D: TRBD2; V: TRBV28; length: 13; size: NA; J: TRBJ2-1; CDR3: CASRGGRRNEQFF; DNA: TGTGCCAGCAGAGGCGGGAGAAGGAATGAGCAGTTCTTC
D: NA; V: TRBV27; length: 13; size: NA; J: TRBJ2-7; CDR3: CASWRPSSGEQYF; DNA: TGTGCCAGCTGGAGACCCTCCTCTGGCGAGCAGTACTTC